Included here is one T cell receptor beta chain sequence, with context. The junction had 10 bases not matched to a gene; V was cut back by 6 bases and J by 4 bases. Germline CDR1 and CDR2: SNHLY and FYNNEI. The CDR3 has 16 amino acids. Stable hyperthyroidism: no ophthalmopathy progression over 18 months of follow-up. This record belongs to a study of T cells in Graves' hyperthyroidism and ophthalmopathy. TCR beta CDR3 regions were amplified from RNA transcripts. HTBI primers were used for first-round RT-PCR of the TCR CDR3. TCRdb recomputed calls from the multiplex PCR reads with MiXCR, one row per CDR3 protein. This sample carries approximately 590,000 distinct CDR3 sequences, 35% to 55% of them seen once, and the ten largest clones take 6.5% to 9%.

This receptor was obtained from a woman younger than 30 with Graves' hyperthyroidism. The rearrangement joins TRBV2 to TRBJ2-2, with TRBD1 identical over 8 bases. The sample taken for sequencing was peripheral blood or thyroid tissue (not recorded which). In nucleotides, the CDR3 is TGTGCCAGCAGCCCCAGGGGGCCAGGGGGCACCGGGGAGCTGTTTTTT. Residues: CASSPRGPGGTGELFF. Supplemented by reference TRBV2 and TRBJ2-2, the full variable domain reads EPEVTQTPSHQVTQMGQEVILRCVPISNHLYFYWYRQILGQKVEFLVSFYNNEISEKSEIFDDQFSVERPDGSNFTLKIRSTKLEDSAMYFCASSPRGPGGTGELFFGEGSRLTVL.